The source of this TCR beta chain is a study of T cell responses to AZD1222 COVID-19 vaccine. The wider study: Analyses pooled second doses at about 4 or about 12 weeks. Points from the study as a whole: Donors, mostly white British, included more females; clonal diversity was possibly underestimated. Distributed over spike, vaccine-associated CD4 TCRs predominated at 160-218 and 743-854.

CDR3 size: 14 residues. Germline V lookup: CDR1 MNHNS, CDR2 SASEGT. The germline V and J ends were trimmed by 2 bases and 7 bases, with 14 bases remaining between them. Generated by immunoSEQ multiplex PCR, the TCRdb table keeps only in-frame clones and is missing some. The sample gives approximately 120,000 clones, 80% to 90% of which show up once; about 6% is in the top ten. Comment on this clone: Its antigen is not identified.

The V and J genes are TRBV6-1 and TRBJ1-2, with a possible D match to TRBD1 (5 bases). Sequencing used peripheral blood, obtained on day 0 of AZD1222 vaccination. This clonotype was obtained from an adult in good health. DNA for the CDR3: TGTGCCAGCAGTGAACATCTCGCGGGGACTGGCTACACCTTC. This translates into CASSEHLAGTGYTF.